Below are 12 T cell receptor beta chains sequenced from a single sample in a study of T cell responses to AZD1222 COVID-19 vaccine. The repertoire was sequenced with immunoSEQ multiplex PCR; TCRdb's copy has only in-frame clones and lacks some. The table has roughly 70,000 clones, 65% to 90% seen once; the top ten hold under 6.5%. The specimen was peripheral blood, collected on day 0 of AZD1222 vaccination. The source of these receptors is an adult in good health.

V is TRBV21-1 and J is TRBJ1-5. TRBV21-1 is tagged as a pseudogene. The CDR3 contains 16 residues. The CDR3 DNA follows: TGTGCCAGCAGCCTACGACTGGGTAATAGCAATCAGCCCCAGCATTTT. Its translation is CASSLRLGNSNQPQHF.

This clone showed up just once. CDR3 in DNA: TGTGCCAGTAGTGGACAGGTTACCTACGAGCAGTACTTC. This encodes CASSGQVTYEQYF. The chain is built from TRBV19 and TRBJ2-7, with 7 bases fitting TRBD1. The CDR3 is 13 residues long. With 5 bases clipped from V and 2 bases from J, the junction kept 3 bases outside the gene matches. Germline assignment: CDR1 LNHDA and CDR2 SQIVND (reference sequence).

This clone was picked up a small number of times. V usage is TRBV7-9 and J usage is TRBJ2-7; 12 bases are shared with TRBD1. CDR1 and CDR2 (germline): SEHNR, FQNEAQ (reference sequence). Trimming at V came to 5 bases and at J to 6 bases, leaving 8 bases not matched to a gene. The CDR3 spans 15 residues. DNA for the CDR3: TGTGCCAGCAGCCCCACCCCGGGACAGGGGGCCGAGCAGTACTTC. It yields the protein CASSPTPGQGAEQYF.

V is TRBV19 and J is TRBJ2-4, with D tentatively TRBD1 (5 bases). Germline V CDR1 and CDR2: LNHDA, SQIVND (reference sequence). The CDR3 loop spans 13 amino acids. The V and J ends lost 1 base and 11 bases respectively, with 12 bases between them. The CDR3 bases are TGTGCCAGTAGTATAGGGCAGGGTCGGGTTCAGTACTTC. It translates to CASSIGQGRVQYF.

The rearrangement uses TRBV6-8 and TRBJ2-2, with 10 bases identical to TRBD1. The CDR3 spans 16 residues. Trimming cost V 2 bases and J 4 bases; bases outside gene matches: 4. The germline V gene has CDR1 MNHGY and CDR2 SAAAGT. CDR3 coding DNA: TGTGCCAGCAGTTACCCCGGGACAGGGGTCACCGGGGAGCTGTTTTTT. Residues: CASSYPGTGVTGELFF.

The chain combines TRBV5-1 with TRBJ2-1; D unclear. V was trimmed by 4 bases and J by 0 bases, leaving 17 bases between them. The germline gives CDR1 SGHRS, CDR2 YFSETQ. The CDR3 contains 17 residues. CDR3: CASSPEGLGNSYNEQFF. In DNA, the CDR3 is TGCGCCAGCAGCCCGGAAGGTTTAGGCAACTCCTACAATGAGCAGTTCTTC.

V and J are TRBV9 and TRBJ2-7; 8 bases are shared with TRBD2. Trimming took 0 bases from V and 4 from J; bases not matched to a gene: 9. Germline CDR1 SGDLS, CDR2 YYNGEE. CDR3 length: 16 residues. The CDR3 DNA sequence: TGTGCCAGCAGCGTAGGTTCGGGGGGGCCGTTATACGAGCAGTACTTC. Residues: CASSVGSGGPLYEQYF.

The chain combines TRBV3-1 (or the pseudogene TRBV3-2) with TRBJ1-5; D remains unclear. CDR1 and CDR2 (germline): LGHDT, YNNKEL (reference sequence). The CDR3 is 13 amino acids. The germline V and J ends were trimmed by 0 bases and 3 bases, with 3 bases remaining between them. CDR3 in amino acids: CASSQDVNQPQHF. The CDR3 nucleotides read TGTGCCAGCAGCCAAGATGTCAATCAGCCCCAGCATTTT.

The chain links TRBV7-8 to TRBJ1-1, with D hard to call. V lost 1 base, J lost 2 bases, and 11 bases lay in between. The CDR3 length is 15 residues. The V gene's germline CDR1 is SGHVS and CDR2 FQNEAQ. CDR3 bases: TGTGCCAGCAGCTTAGACGGGGATTTTAACACTGAAGCTTTCTTT. Its translation is CASSLDGDFNTEAFF.

The chain joins TRBV12-3 or TRBV12-4 to TRBJ2-3; D is unclear. Between the trimmed V and J ends, which lost 2 bases and 1 base, there was a span of 4 bases. The CDR3 consists of 13 residues. CDR3 DNA sequence: TGTGCCAGCAGTTTACCGGGCACAGATACGCAGTATTTT. Protein: CASSLPGTDTQYF.

J is TRBJ1-1 and V is TRBV5-6, with a weak D call TRBD1 (5 bases). Germline CDR1 reads SGHDT; CDR2 reads YYEEEE. The V and J ends lost 4 bases and 6 bases respectively, with 16 bases between them. This CDR3 has 14 amino acids. DNA of the CDR3: TGTGCCAGCAGCCTGAGGGGTTTCGGCCCTGAAGCTTTCTTT. This gives the protein CASSLRGFGPEAFF.

This rearrangement joins TRBV5-6 to TRBJ2-5, with 8 positions matching TRBD1. This CDR3 is built from 16 residues. Germline V gene sequence: CDR1 SGHDT, CDR2 YYEEEE. Trimming took 0 bases from V and 5 from J; bases not matched to a gene: 9. The CDR3 DNA follows: TGTGCCAGCAGCTTGGGGAGGCAGGGGGCAGGGGAGACCCAGTACTTC. Protein product: CASSLGRQGAGETQYF.